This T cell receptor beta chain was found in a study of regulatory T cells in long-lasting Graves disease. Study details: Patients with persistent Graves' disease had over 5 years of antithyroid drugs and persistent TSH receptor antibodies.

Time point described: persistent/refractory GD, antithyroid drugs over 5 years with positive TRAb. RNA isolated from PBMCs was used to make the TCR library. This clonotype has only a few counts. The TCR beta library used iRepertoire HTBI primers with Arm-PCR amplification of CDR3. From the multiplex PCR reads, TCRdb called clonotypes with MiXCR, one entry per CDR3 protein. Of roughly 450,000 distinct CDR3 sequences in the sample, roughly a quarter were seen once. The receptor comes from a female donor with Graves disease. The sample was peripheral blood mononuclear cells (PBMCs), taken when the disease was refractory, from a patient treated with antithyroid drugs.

The CDR3 region is CASSSGTVILQETQYF. The CDR3 DNA follows: TGTGCCAGTAGCTCGGGGACAGTAATTTTACAAGAGACCCAGTACTTC. The chain uses TRBV19 and TRBJ2-5; 7 bases map to TRBD1. The CDR3 spans 16 residues. Germline trimming cut 6 bases from V and 2 bases from J; bases unmatched to any gene: 12. Germline lookup yields CDR1 LNHDA and CDR2 SQIVND (reference sequence).